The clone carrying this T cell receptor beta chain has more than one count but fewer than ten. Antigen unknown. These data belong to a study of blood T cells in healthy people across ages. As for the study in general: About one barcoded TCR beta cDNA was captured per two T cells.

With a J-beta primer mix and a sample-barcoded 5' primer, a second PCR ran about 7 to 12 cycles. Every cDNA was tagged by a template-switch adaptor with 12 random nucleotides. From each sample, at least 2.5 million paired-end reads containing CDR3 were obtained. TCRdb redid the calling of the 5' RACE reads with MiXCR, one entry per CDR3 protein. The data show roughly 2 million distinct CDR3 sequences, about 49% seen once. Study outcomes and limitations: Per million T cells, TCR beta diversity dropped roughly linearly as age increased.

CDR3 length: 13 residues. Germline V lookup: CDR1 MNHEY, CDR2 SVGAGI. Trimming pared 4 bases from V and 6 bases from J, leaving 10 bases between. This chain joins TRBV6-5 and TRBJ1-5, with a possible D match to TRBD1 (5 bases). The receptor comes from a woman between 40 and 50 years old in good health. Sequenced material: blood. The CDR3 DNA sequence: TGTGCCAGCAGTTTTGGGGGAGGTCAGCCCCAGCATTTT. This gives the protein CASSFGGGQPQHF.